A selection of T cell receptor beta chains follows, all from one sample in a study of graft-versus-host responses after intestinal transplantation. Produced via immunoSEQ multiplex PCR; TCRdb's table is partial and in-frame only. The data show some 13,000 clones, about 74% seen once. Sequencing was performed on ileum tissue, taken 16 days after intestinal transplant. The receptors were sampled from a human patient who received an intestinal transplant, so some T cells may come from the graft donor. Both conserved end residues are part of each CDR3. D genes are given only for firm matches. Some rows have no size entry. The others give once, few or many, or a class for an expanded clone.

d_call	cdr3_length	clone_size	v_call	j_call	cdr3_nt	cdr3_aa
TRBD2	15	few	TRBV5-6	TRBJ2-1	TGTGCCAGCAGCTTGCTAGCGGGAGGGCCCAGTGAGCAGTTCTTC	CASSLLAGGPSEQFF
NA	12	NA	TRBV18	TRBJ2-7	TGTGCCAGCTCACCACGAGGGTACGAGCAGTACTTC	CASSPRGYEQYF
TRBD2	17	NA	TRBV9	TRBJ2-7	TGTGCCAGCAGCGTAGCTCCTAAGACTAGCGGGAGCTACGAGCAGTACTTC	CASSVAPKTSGSYEQYF
TRBD1	14	NA	TRBV5-8	TRBJ2-1	TGTGCCAGCAGCTTTCGACAGGGCTACAATGAGCAGTTCTTC	CASSFRQGYNEQFF
NA	11	NA	TRBV23-1	TRBJ1-1	TGCGCCAGCCGCGATGGTACTGAAGCTTTCTTT	CASRDGTEAFF
NA	12	few	TRBV12-1	TRBJ2-1	TGTGCCAGCAGCAACACCTCTGATGAGCAGTTCTTC	CASSNTSDEQFF
TRBD1	15	NA	TRBV10-3	TRBJ2-3	TGTGCCATCAGTGATGGCAGGGGGCTCACAGATACGCAGTATTTT	CAISDGRGLTDTQYF
TRBD2	14	few	TRBV4-3	TRBJ2-7	TGCGCCAGCAGCCCGGGGCGGGGGGCCTACGAGCAGTACTTC	CASSPGRGAYEQYF
NA	12	NA	TRBV6-5	TRBJ2-1	TGTGCCAGCAGGGGGGGACTCAATGAGCAGTTCTTC	CASRGGLNEQFF
NA	15	NA	TRBV6-1	TRBJ2-1	TGTGCCAGCAGTGTCCCGTGGGGGGGCGAAAATGAGCAGTTCTTC	CASSVPWGGENEQFF
NA	14	NA	TRBV7-2	TRBJ2-1	TGTGCCAGCAGCTTAGTGGGGGGATACAATGAGCAGTTCTTC	CASSLVGGYNEQFF
NA	14	few	TRBV7-6	TRBJ1-1	TGTGCCAGCAGCCCGACCAACAGGGACACTGAAGCTTTCTTT	CASSPTNRDTEAFF
TRBD2	19	NA	TRBV7-2	TRBJ2-1	TGTGCCAGCAGCCCCCTCGTAAGGCTAGCGGGAGCGTCCTACAATGAGCAGTTCTTC	CASSPLVRLAGASYNEQFF
TRBD2	17	few	TRBV4-1	TRBJ2-7	TGCGCCAGCAGCCAAGATACTCGACTAGCGGGAGCCTACGAGCAGTACTTC	CASSQDTRLAGAYEQYF
TRBD1	16	NA	TRBV7-9	TRBJ2-2	TGTGCCAGCAGGTTGTCCGGGACAGTTGTCCTCCGGGAGCTGTTTTTT	CASRLSGTVVLRELFF
NA	16	NA	TRBV6-1	TRBJ1-4	TGTGCCAGCAGTGAAATCCCCAGAACAACTAATGAAAAACTGTTTTTT	CASSEIPRTTNEKLFF
TRBD1	15	NA	TRBV19	TRBJ1-2	TGTGCCAGTAGTATATGGGCAGGGGGATTTTATGGCTACACCTTC	CASSIWAGGFYGYTF
NA	13	NA	TRBV5-1	TRBJ2-5	TGCGCCAGCAGCGGGCCTGACCAAGAGACCCAGTACTTC	CASSGPDQETQYF
NA	16	NA	TRBV6-4	TRBJ2-7	TGTGCCAGCAGTGAAGCCTACCGGGACAAAGCCTACGAGCAGTACTTC	CASSEAYRDKAYEQYF
TRBD1	17	NA	TRBV12-5	TRBJ1-2	TGTGCTAGTGGTTTGCCAACCTTCGACAGGGGTTTTTATGGCTACACCTTC	CASGLPTFDRGFYGYTF
NA	14	NA	TRBV19	TRBJ1-1	TGTGCCAGTAGTATACGGGGACAGAACACTGAAGCTTTCTTT	CASSIRGQNTEAFF
TRBD2	16	NA	TRBV4-1	TRBJ2-1	TGCGCCAGCAGCCTCCTGACTAGCGGGTCCTACAATGAGCAGTTCTTC	CASSLLTSGSYNEQFF
NA	14	NA	TRBV5-8	TRBJ1-1	TGTGCCAGCAGCTTCAGGGTCGCGAACACTGAAGCTTTCTTT	CASSFRVANTEAFF
NA	13	NA	TRBV21-1	TRBJ1-2	TGTGCCAGCAGCTCAAGCCAAGAATATGGCTACACCTTC	CASSSSQEYGYTF
NA	12	once	TRBV28	TRBJ2-7	TGTGCCAGTGACGGGAGAACCTACGAGCAGTACTTC	CASDGRTYEQYF
TRBD1	13	few	TRBV10-3	TRBJ2-7	TGTGCCATCAGGGGACAGGGGGGTTACGAGCAGTACTTC	CAIRGQGGYEQYF
NA	14	medium-sized	TRBV13	TRBJ1-2	TGTGCCAGCAGCTTAACAGAAGAACCCTATGGCTACACCTTC	CASSLTEEPYGYTF
TRBD2	15	NA	TRBV5-4	TRBJ2-3	TGTGCCAGCAGCCAGACTAGCGGGGGGGCAGATACGCAGTATTTT	CASSQTSGGADTQYF
NA	13	once	TRBV5-1	TRBJ2-1	TGCGCCAGCAGCCCACCTAGAGGGAATGAGCAGTTCTTC	CASSPPRGNEQFF
NA	15	once	TRBV23-1	TRBJ1-1	TGCGCCAGCAGTCAATCGGGGGGAGGTAGGACTGAAGCTTTCTTT	CASSQSGGGRTEAFF
TRBD1	15	NA	TRBV9	TRBJ2-7	TGTGCCAGCAGCGCCGAGGGACAGGGTAACGACGAGCAGTACTTC	CASSAEGQGNDEQYF
TRBD1	15	NA	TRBV6-5	TRBJ1-2	TGTGCCAGCAGTCCCGGGACAGGGGGAGCCTATGGCTACACCTTC	CASSPGTGGAYGYTF
NA	11	NA	TRBV6-5	TRBJ1-1	TGTGCCAGCAGTTTGGCCACTGAAGCTTTCTTT	CASSLATEAFF
TRBD1	13	NA	TRBV29-1	TRBJ1-2	TGCAGCGTACAGGGGGCTCTAAACTATGGCTACACCTTC	CSVQGALNYGYTF
TRBD2	14	NA	TRBV6-1	TRBJ2-1	TGTGCCAGCAGTACTAGCGGGAGTTGGGGGGAGCAGTTCTTC	CASSTSGSWGEQFF
TRBD1	15	NA	TRBV27	TRBJ1-2	TGTGCCAGCAGTTTCTCCGGACAGGGGGCTTATGGCTACACCTTC	CASSFSGQGAYGYTF
NA	15	NA	TRBV4-1	TRBJ2-5	TGCGCCAGCAGCTCCCTACCAGGGGAGCGAGAGACCCAGTACTTC	CASSSLPGERETQYF
NA	15	NA	TRBV12-5	TRBJ1-5	TGTGCTAGTGGTTTGGGATCTCGCGGCAATCAGCCCCAGCATTTT	CASGLGSRGNQPQHF
TRBD1	15	few	TRBV6-5	TRBJ1-1	TGTGCCAGCAGATCACAGGGGTCCGGGAACACTGAAGCTTTCTTT	CASRSQGSGNTEAFF
NA	12	NA	TRBV11-3	TRBJ1-1	TGTGCCAGCAGCCCCTACGGGAATGAAGCTTTCTTT	CASSPYGNEAFF
NA	13	NA	TRBV30	TRBJ1-5	TGTGCCTGGAGTGGACAGGGCAATCAGCCCCAGCATTTT	CAWSGQGNQPQHF
TRBD2	14	NA	TRBV30	TRBJ2-4	TGTGCCTGGACGGAACTAGCGGGAGGGGGCATTCAGTACTTC	CAWTELAGGGIQYF
TRBD1	18	NA	TRBV5-7	TRBJ1-1	TGTGCCAGCAGCCGAACTGTTACAGGGGGCGGAGAGAGACCTGAAGCTTTCTTT	CASSRTVTGGGERPEAFF
NA	14	NA	TRBV4-1	TRBJ2-3	TGCGCCAGCAGCCAAGGGTCAGGGTGGGATACGCAGTATTTT	CASSQGSGWDTQYF
NA	13	NA	TRBV27	TRBJ2-7	TGTGCCAGCAGTCCAGGATTCTCCTACGAGCAGTACTTC	CASSPGFSYEQYF
NA	15	NA	TRBV18	TRBJ2-1	TGTGCCAGCTCACCGATAGCTCCGTCCTACAATGAGCAGTTCTTC	CASSPIAPSYNEQFF
TRBD2	13	NA	TRBV6-5	TRBJ2-5	TGTGCCAGCAGCCCGAGCGGGGTGGAGACCCAGTACTTC	CASSPSGVETQYF
NA	14	NA	TRBV5-1	TRBJ1-2	TGCGCCAGCAGCTTTCCGGGGTACCCCTATGGCTACACCTTC	CASSFPGYPYGYTF